The source of this TCR beta chain is a study of blood T cell repertoires in COVID-19. On the study more broadly: Samples taken during acute and convalescent COVID-19 were collected in the United States, Italy and Spain. PBMCs, B-cell-depleted T cells, or T cells were the source of the cDNA or gDNA that made up the material.

Germline-derived CDR1 and CDR2 are SGHRS and YFSETQ. V gave up 2 bases and J gave up 6 bases, with 12 bases separating them. CDR3 length: 13 amino acids. Original processing methods: Reference gene primer amplification gave estimated nucleated cell counts. The data were produced by immunoSEQ multiplex PCR, yet TCRdb's version contains in-frame clones alone and is incomplete. V and J calls and clone size are copied from that table; D and trimming were computed from the DNA. This sample has about 200,000 clones, with 75% to 85% found just once. Material for sequencing was peripheral blood. The chain has TRBV5-1 and TRBJ2-7; tentative D call: TRBD2 (6 bases). This sequence was found in a human donor in a cohort sampled during active COVID-19. This chain's CDR3 is CASSFVTSPEQYF. For the CDR3, the DNA is TGCGCCAGCAGCTTTGTGACTAGTCCCGAGCAGTACTTC.